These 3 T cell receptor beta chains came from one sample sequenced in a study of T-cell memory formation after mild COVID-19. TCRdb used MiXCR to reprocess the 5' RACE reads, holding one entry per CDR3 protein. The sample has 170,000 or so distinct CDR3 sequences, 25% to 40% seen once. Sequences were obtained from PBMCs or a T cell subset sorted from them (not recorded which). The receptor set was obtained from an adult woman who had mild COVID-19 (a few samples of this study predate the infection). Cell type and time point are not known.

CDR3 in DNA: TGTGCCAGCAGCCCTGTGAATTATGAAAAACTGTTTTTT. It translates to CASSPVNYEKLFF. The chain joins TRBV7-9 to TRBJ1-4, with D hard to call. V dropped 5 bases and J dropped 6 bases, with 10 bases sitting between them. The germline gives CDR1 SEHNR, CDR2 FQNEAQ (reference sequence). The CDR3 spans 13 residues.

The CDR3 region is CASSQFGDTYEQYF. For the CDR3, the DNA is TGTGCCAGCAGCCAATTCGGGGATACCTACGAGCAGTACTTC. This chain links TRBV7-9 with TRBJ2-7, with D tentatively TRBD2 (5 bases). Trimming pared 5 bases from V and 2 bases from J, leaving 13 bases between. CDR1 and CDR2 (germline): SEHNR, FQNEAQ (reference sequence). The CDR3 runs 14 residues.

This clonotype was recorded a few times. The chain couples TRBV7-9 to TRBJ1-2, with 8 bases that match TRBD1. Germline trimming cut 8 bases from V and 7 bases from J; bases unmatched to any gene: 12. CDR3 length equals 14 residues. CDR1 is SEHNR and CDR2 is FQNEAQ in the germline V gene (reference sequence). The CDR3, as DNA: TGTGCCAGCGAACAGGGGGGTCCCTGGGGTGGCTACACCTTC. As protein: CASEQGGPWGGYTF.